A selection of T cell receptor beta chains follows, all from one sample in a study of blood T cell repertoires in COVID-19. The repertoire was sequenced with immunoSEQ multiplex PCR; TCRdb's copy has only in-frame clones and lacks some. The table includes roughly 290,000 clones, 70% to 90% detected once. Sequencing was performed on peripheral blood. The origin of the receptors is a woman in her 30s who had recovered from COVID-19. Each CDR3 is given with its conserved first and last residue. The D gene is left open where the match is weak. Clone sizes are given selectively: once, few, many, or a class where the clone is expanded.

V gene	J gene	D gene	clone size	CDR3 protein	CDR3 DNA
TRBV30	TRBJ2-3	NA	NA	CAWSEGLTDTQYF	TGTGCCTGGAGCGAGGGCCTCACAGATACGCAGTATTTT
TRBV20-1	TRBJ2-2	TRBD2	NA	CSASSGRGTGELFF	TGCAGTGCTAGTAGCGGGAGGGGCACCGGGGAGCTGTTTTTT
TRBV28	TRBJ1-2	NA	NA	CASSSDWGGYGYTF	TGTGCCAGCAGTTCCGACTGGGGAGGCTATGGCTACACCTTC
TRBV7-9	TRBJ2-1	NA	once	CASSLVTGDNEQFF	TGTGCCAGCAGCTTAGTAACCGGGGACAATGAGCAGTTCTTC
TRBV9	TRBJ2-2	TRBD2	NA	CASSVEGRGTGELFF	TGTGCCAGCAGCGTAGAAGGGAGGGGCACCGGGGAGCTGTTTTTT
TRBV18	TRBJ2-3	TRBD2	NA	CASSPSAGAGTDTQYF	TGTGCCAGCTCACCATCTGCGGGAGCGGGCACAGATACGCAGTATTTT
TRBV19	TRBJ2-5	NA	few	CASSIQGTGVGTQYF	TGTGCCAGTAGTATACAGGGAACGGGAGTAGGAACCCAGTACTTC
TRBV28	TRBJ2-7	NA	NA	CASYGQGKIYEQYF	TGTGCCAGTTATGGGCAGGGTAAGATCTACGAGCAGTACTTC
TRBV29-1	TRBJ2-5	NA	NA	CSVPGTDPLGETQYF	TGCAGCGTTCCGGGGACTGATCCCCTGGGTGAGACCCAGTACTTC
TRBV21-1	TRBJ2-2	NA	NA	CASSKVWQGNGELFF	TGTGCCAGCAGCAAAGTTTGGCAGGGAAACGGGGAGCTGTTTTTT
TRBV18	TRBJ1-1	TRBD1	NA	CASSPWTGDTEAFF	TGTGCCAGCTCACCCTGGACAGGCGACACTGAAGCTTTCTTT
TRBV6-4	TRBJ1-5	TRBD1	NA	CASTWDRDSNQPQHF	TGTGCCAGTACGTGGGACAGGGACAGCAATCAGCCCCAGCATTTT
TRBV6-5	TRBJ2-4	NA	once	CATDGELAKNIQYF	TGTGCCACAGACGGAGAACTAGCCAAAAACATTCAGTACTTC
TRBV27	TRBJ1-4	NA	NA	CASSFQPGNEKLFF	TGTGCCAGCAGTTTTCAACCGGGGAACGAAAAACTGTTTTTT
TRBV19	TRBJ2-7	TRBD2	NA	CASSRSQGGAYLDEQYF	TGTGCCAGTAGTAGATCTCAGGGAGGGGCCTACCTTGACGAGCAGTACTTC
TRBV30	TRBJ1-3	NA	NA	CAWSVRSSGNPGNTIYF	TGTGCCTGGAGTGTACGAAGTTCCGGGAACCCTGGAAACACCATATATTTT